Listed here are 4 T cell receptor beta chains from one sample, sequenced in a study of spatial heterogeneity in lung cancer. Points from the study as a whole: Tumor mutation counts were tracked by expanded intratumoral alpha and beta TCR counts.

No antigen is known for these receptors. TCRdb reprocessed the 5' RACE reads via MiXCR and lists one record per CDR3 protein. This repertoire shows about 13,000 distinct CDR3 sequences, approximately 3% found once; its top ten account for under 20%. Stated time point: sample taken at primary tumor resection. The source material was lung tumor tissue, sampled at surgery. The receptors stem from a male donor with early-stage non-small cell lung cancer.

This chain uses TRBV5-6 with TRBJ1-1, with a weak D call TRBD1 (5 bases). There are 15 residues in the CDR3. Germline V gene data show CDR1 as SGHDT and CDR2 as YYEEEE. Trimming cost V 0 bases and J 1 base, with 10 bases left between them. The CDR3 reads CASSLDPGQNTEAFF. For the CDR3, the DNA is TGTGCCAGCAGCTTGGACCCCGGACAGAACACTGAAGCTTTCTTT.

In this sample, this clonotype is medium-sized (0.01 to 0.1%). V is TRBV29-1 and J is TRBJ2-2, with a tentative D call TRBD1 (7 bases). The CDR3 is 15 amino acids. Germline assignment: CDR1 SQVTM and CDR2 ANQGSEA. The V gene lost 8 bases and the J gene lost 3 bases, with 19 bases spanning the gap. The chain's CDR3 is CSMADGRGDTGELFF. In nucleotides, the CDR3 is TGCAGCATGGCGGATGGCAGGGGGGACACCGGGGAGCTGTTTTTT.

This clonotype was counted many times. The rearrangement uses TRBV7-2 and TRBJ2-5; D gene uncertain. V was cut by 1 base and J by 7 bases, with 10 bases left in between. The germline V gene encodes CDR1 SGHTA and CDR2 FQGNSA. The length of the CDR3 is 13 residues. DNA for the CDR3: TGTGCCAGCAGCTTAGATTTCGCTGGGACCCAGTACTTC. Its protein is CASSLDFAGTQYF.

This clonotype is large in the sample. This chain joins TRBV29-1 and TRBJ1-1; 7 bases map to TRBD1. Germline CDR1 reads SQVTM; CDR2 reads ANQGSEA. The CDR3 extends over 16 amino acids. Trimming cost V 3 bases and J 3 bases; bases outside gene matches: 13. The CDR3, as DNA: TGCAGCGTTGATACCCTTATACAGGGGAGGTACACTGAAGCTTTCTTT. Its protein product is CSVDTLIQGRYTEAFF.